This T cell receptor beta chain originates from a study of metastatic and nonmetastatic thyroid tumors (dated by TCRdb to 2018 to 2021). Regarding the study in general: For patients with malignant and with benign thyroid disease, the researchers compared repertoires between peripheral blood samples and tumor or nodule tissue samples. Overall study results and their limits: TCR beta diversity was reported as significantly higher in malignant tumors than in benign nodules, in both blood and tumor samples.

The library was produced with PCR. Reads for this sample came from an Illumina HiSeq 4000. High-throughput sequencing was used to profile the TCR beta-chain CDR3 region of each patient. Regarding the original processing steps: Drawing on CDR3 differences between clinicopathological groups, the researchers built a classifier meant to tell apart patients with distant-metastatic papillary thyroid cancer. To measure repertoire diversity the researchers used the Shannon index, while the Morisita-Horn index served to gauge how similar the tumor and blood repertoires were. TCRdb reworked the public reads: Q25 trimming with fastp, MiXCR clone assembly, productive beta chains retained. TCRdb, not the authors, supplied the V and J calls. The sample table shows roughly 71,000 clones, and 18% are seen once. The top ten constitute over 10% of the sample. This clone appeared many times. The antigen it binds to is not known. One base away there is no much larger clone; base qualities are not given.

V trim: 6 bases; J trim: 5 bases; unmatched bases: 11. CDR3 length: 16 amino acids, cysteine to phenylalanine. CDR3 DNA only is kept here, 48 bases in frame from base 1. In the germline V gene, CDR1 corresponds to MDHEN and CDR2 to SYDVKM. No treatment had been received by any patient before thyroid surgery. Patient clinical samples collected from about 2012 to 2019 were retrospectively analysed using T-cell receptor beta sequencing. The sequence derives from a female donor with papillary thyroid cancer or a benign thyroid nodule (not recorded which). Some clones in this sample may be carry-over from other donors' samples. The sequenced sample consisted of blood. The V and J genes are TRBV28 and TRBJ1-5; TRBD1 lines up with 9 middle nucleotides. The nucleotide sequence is TGTGCCAGCAGCTTACCCCCCGGGACAGGGCATCAGCCCCAGCATTTT. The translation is CASSLPPGTGHQPQHF.